The present TCR beta chain was sequenced within a study of blood T cell repertoires in COVID-19. In the study overall: Collection of acute and convalescent COVID-19 samples took place in the United States, Italy and Spain. PBMCs, B-cell-depleted T cells, or T cells provided the cDNA or gDNA that made up the material.

CDR3 length: 19 amino acids. V lost 4 bases to trimming and J lost 1 base; unmatched junction nucleotides: 13. Looked up from germline, CDR1 is SGHTA and CDR2 is FQGTGA. Profiling relied on immunoSEQ multiplex PCR, and the TCRdb table lists in-frame clones only, not all of them. The sample lists approximately 230,000 clones; about nine tenths were seen once. This sequence was found in a woman aged 25 to 45 with acute COVID-19. Material: PBMCs or T cells enriched from blood (not recorded which). The chain employs TRBV7-3 and TRBJ2-3; 11 nucleotides match TRBD2. The CDR3 reads CASSSPRLAGGSGTDTQYF. CDR3 nucleotide sequence: TGTGCCAGCAGCTCCCCGAGGCTAGCGGGGGGTTCGGGCACAGATACGCAGTATTTT. Combining the CDR3 with reference TRBV7-3 and TRBJ2-3 gives the whole variable domain GAGVSQTPSNKVTEKGKYVELRCDPISGHTALYWYRQSLGQGPEFLIYFQGTGAADDSGLPNDRFFAVRPEGSVSTLKIQRTERGDSAVYLCASSSPRLAGGSGTDTQYFGPGTRLTVL.